This note documents a single T cell receptor beta chain sequence. No antigen is known for it. Only in-frame clones appear in the TCRdb table, and some are missing; sequencing was by immunoSEQ multiplex PCR. The sample lists some 200,000 clones, around 90% seen once, with roughly 0.98% in the top ten. The data belong to a study of T cell responses to AZD1222 COVID-19 vaccine. Findings and limits, study-wide: The donor cohort was predominantly white British with a female majority, and clonal diversity may have been underestimated. The study found vaccine-associated CD4 TCRs spanning spike, dominant at 160-218 and 743-854.

Trimming took 10 bases from V and 1 from J; bases not matched to a gene: 12. Germline-derived CDR1 and CDR2 are LNHDA and SQIVND (reference sequence). This CDR3 spans 15 amino acids. The chain links TRBV19 to TRBJ2-7; the match to TRBD1 covers 8 bases. The source was peripheral blood, collected on day 0 of AZD1222 vaccination. The TCR comes from an adult in good health. CDR3 in amino acids: CATTFRTGPSYEQYF. CDR3 nucleotide sequence: TGTGCCACCACATTCAGGACAGGGCCATCCTACGAGCAGTACTTC. Full variable domain (outside the CDR3, taken from reference TRBV19 and TRBJ2-7): DGGITQSPKYLFRKEGQNVTLSCEQNLNHDAMYWYRQDPGQGLRLIYYSQIVNDFQKGDIAEGYSVSREKKESFPLTVTSAQKNPTAFYLCATTFRTGPSYEQYFGPGTRLTVT.